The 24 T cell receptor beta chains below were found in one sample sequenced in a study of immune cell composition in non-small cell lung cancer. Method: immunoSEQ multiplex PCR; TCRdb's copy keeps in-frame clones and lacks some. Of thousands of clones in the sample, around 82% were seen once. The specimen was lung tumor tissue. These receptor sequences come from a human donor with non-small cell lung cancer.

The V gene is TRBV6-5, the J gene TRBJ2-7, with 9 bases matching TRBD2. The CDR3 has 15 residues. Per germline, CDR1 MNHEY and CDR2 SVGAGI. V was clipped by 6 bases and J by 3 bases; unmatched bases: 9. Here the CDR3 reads CASRPVAGDRYEQYF. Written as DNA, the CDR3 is TGTGCCAGCAGACCCGTAGCGGGGGACCGCTACGAGCAGTACTTC.

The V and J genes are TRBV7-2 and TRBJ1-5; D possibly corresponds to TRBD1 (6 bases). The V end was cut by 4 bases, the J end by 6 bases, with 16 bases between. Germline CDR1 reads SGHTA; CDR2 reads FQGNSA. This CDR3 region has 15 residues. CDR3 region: CASSSGGGLGQPQHF. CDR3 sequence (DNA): TGTGCCAGCAGCTCCGGGGGGGGGCTAGGTCAGCCCCAGCATTTT. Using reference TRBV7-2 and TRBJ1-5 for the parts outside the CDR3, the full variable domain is GAGVSQSPSNKVTEKGKDVELRCDPISGHTALYWYRQSLGQGLEFLIYFQGNSAPDKSGLPSDRFSAERTGGSVSTLTIQRTQQEDSAVYLCASSSGGGLGQPQHFGDGTRLSIL.

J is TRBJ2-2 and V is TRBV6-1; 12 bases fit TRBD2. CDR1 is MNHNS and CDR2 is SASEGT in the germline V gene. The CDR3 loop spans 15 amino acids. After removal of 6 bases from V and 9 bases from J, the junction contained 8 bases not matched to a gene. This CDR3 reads CASRTTSGGIRELFF. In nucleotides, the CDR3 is TGTGCCAGCAGAACGACTAGCGGGGGTATCAGGGAGCTGTTTTTT.

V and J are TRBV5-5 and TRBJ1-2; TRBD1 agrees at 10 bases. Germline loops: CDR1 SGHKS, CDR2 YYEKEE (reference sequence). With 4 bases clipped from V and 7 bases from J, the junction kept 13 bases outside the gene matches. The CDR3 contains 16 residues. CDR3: CASSPDRGHVLGGYTF. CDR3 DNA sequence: TGTGCCAGCAGCCCCGACAGGGGGCATGTTCTTGGTGGCTACACCTTC.

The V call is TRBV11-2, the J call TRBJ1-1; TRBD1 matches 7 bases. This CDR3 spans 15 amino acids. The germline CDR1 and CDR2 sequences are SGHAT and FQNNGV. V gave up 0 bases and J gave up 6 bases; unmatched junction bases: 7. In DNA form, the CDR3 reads TGTGCCAGCAGCTTAGAAGTAGGGGGCTGGGCTGAAGCTTTCTTT. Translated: CASSLEVGGWAEAFF.

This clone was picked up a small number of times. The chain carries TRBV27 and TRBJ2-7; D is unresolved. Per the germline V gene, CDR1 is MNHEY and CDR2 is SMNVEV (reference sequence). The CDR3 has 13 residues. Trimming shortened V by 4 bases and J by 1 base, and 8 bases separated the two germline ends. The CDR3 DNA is TGTGCCAGCAGTTATTCTGTGTCCTACGAGCAGTACTTC. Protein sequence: CASSYSVSYEQYF.

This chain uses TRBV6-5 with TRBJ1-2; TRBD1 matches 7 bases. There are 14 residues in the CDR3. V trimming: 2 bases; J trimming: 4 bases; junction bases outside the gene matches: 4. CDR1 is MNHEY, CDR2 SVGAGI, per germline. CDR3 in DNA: TGTGCCAGCAGTTACACGTGGGACAGCTATGGCTACACCTTC. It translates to CASSYTWDSYGYTF.

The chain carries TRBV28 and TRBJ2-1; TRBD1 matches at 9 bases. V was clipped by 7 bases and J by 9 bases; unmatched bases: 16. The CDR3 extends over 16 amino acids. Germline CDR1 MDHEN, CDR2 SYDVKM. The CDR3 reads CASTEIPGQGSIEQFF. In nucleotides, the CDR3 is TGTGCCAGCACCGAGATCCCGGGACAGGGATCGATTGAGCAGTTCTTC.

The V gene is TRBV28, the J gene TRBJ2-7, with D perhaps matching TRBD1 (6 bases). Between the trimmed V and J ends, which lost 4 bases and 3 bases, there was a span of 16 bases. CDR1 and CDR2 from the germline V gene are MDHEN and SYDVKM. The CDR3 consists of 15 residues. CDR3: CASSSTGTSLYEQYF. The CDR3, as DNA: TGTGCCAGCAGTTCGACAGGTACGTCGCTCTACGAGCAGTACTTC. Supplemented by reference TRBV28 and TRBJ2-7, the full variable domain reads DVKVTQSSRYLVKRTGEKVFLECVQDMDHENMFWYRQDPGLGLRLIYFSYDVKMKEKGDIPEGYSVSREKKERFSLILESASTNQTSMYLCASSSTGTSLYEQYFGPGTRLTVT.

CDR3 bases: TGTGCCAGCAGCGGGCCGGGACAGGGGAATACTCGCAATCAGCCCCAGCATTTT. Translation gives CASSGPGQGNTRNQPQHF. The chain uses TRBV7-2 and TRBJ1-5; TRBD1 matches at 10 bases. J was trimmed by 2 bases and V by 5 bases; bases with no gene match: 12. The CDR3 has 18 amino acids. Germline V CDR1 and CDR2: SGHTA, FQGNSA.

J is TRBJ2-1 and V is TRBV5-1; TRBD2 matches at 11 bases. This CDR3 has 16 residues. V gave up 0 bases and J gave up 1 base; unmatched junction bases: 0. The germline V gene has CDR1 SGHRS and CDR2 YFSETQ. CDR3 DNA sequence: TGCGCCAGCAGCTTGGTAGCGGGGGGGTCCTACAATGAGCAGTTCTTC. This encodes CASSLVAGGSYNEQFF.

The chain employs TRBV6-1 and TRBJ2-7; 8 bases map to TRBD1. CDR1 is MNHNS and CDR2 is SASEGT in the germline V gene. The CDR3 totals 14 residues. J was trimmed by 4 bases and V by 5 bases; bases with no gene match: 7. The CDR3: CASSQTGTGYEQYF. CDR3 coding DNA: TGTGCCAGCAGTCAAACCGGGACAGGTTACGAGCAGTACTTC.

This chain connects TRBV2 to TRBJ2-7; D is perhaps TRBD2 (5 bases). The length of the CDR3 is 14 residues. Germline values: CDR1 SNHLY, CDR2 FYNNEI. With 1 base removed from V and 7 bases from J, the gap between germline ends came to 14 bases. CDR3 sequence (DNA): TGTGCCAGCAGTGAAGGCCTGCCCGGGGAAGAGCAGTACTTC. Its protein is CASSEGLPGEEQYF.

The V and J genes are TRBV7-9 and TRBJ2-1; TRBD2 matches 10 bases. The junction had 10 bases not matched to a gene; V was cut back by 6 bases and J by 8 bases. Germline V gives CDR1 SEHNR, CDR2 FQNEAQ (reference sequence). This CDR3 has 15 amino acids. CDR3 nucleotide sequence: TGTGCCAGCAGTACGCTAACTAGCGGGGAGGATGAGCAGTTCTTC. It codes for CASSTLTSGEDEQFF.

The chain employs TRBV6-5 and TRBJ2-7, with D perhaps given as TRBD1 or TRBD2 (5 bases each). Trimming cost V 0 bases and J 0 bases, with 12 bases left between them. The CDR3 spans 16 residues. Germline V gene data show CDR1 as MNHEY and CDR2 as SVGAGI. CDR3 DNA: TGTGCCAGCAGTTACTCCGCCGGGACGGTCTCCTACGAGCAGTACTTC. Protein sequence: CASSYSAGTVSYEQYF.

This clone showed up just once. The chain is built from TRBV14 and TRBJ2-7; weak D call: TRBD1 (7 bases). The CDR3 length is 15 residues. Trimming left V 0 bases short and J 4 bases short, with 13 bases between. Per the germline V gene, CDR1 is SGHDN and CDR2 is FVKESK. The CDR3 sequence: CASSQEWQGGYEQYF. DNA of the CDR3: TGTGCCAGCAGCCAAGAGTGGCAGGGGGGTTACGAGCAGTACTTC.

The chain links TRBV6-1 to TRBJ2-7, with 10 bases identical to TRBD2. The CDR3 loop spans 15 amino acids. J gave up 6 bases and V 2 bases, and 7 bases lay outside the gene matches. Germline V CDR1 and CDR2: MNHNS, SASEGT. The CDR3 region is CASSEITSGAAEQYF. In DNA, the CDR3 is TGTGCCAGCAGTGAAATAACTAGCGGGGCCGCCGAGCAGTACTTC.

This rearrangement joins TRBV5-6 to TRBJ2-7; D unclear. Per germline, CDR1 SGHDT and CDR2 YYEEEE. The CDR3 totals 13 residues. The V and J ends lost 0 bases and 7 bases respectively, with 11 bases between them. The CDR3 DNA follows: TGTGCCAGCAGCTTGGTGGGGTCGGAGGAGCAGTACTTC. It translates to CASSLVGSEEQYF.

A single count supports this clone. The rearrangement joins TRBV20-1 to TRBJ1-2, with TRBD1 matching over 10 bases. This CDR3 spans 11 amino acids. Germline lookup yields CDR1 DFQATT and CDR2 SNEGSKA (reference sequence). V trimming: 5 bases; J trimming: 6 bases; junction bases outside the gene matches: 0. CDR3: CSAGTGDGYTF. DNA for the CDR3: TGCAGTGCTGGGACAGGGGATGGCTACACCTTC.

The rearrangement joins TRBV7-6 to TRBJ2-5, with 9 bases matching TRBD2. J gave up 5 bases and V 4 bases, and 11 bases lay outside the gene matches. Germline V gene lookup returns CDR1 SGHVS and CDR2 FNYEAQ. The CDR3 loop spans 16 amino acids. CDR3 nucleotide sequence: TGTGCCAGCAGCTCGACTTTTGGCGGGGGGGCGGAGACCCAGTACTTC. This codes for CASSSTFGGGAETQYF.

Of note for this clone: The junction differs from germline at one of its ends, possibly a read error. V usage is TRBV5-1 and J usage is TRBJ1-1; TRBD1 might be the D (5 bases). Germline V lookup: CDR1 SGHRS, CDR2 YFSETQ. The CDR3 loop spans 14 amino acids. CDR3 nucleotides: TGTGCCAGCAGCTTATGGGGGAGGAACACTGAAGCTTTCTTT. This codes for CASSLWGRNTEAFF.

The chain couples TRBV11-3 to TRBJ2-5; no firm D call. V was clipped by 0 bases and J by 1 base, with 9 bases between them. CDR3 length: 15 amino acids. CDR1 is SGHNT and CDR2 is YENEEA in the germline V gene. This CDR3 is CASSLDGSSQETQYF. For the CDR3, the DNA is TGTGCCAGCAGCTTAGATGGGTCTAGCCAAGAGACCCAGTACTTC.

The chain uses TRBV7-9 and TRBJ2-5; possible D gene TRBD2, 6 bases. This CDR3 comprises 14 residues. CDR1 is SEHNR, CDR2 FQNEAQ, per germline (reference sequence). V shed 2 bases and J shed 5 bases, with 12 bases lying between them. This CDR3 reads CASSLLKGRETQYF. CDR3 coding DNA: TGTGCCAGCAGCTTACTGAAAGGGAGGGAGACCCAGTACTTC.

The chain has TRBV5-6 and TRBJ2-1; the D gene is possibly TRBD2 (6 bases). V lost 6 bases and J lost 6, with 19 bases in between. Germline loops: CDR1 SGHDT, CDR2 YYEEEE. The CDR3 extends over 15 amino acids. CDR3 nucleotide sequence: TGTGCCAGCATTCTGGAGGGACTTGGCCTCAATGAGCAGTTCTTC. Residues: CASILEGLGLNEQFF. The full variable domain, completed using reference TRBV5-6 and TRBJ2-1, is DAGVTQSPTHLIKTRGQQVTLRCSPKSGHDTVSWYQQALGQGPQFIFQYYEEEERQRGNFPDRFSGHQFPNYSSELNVNALLLGDSALYLCASILEGLGLNEQFFGPGTRLTVL.